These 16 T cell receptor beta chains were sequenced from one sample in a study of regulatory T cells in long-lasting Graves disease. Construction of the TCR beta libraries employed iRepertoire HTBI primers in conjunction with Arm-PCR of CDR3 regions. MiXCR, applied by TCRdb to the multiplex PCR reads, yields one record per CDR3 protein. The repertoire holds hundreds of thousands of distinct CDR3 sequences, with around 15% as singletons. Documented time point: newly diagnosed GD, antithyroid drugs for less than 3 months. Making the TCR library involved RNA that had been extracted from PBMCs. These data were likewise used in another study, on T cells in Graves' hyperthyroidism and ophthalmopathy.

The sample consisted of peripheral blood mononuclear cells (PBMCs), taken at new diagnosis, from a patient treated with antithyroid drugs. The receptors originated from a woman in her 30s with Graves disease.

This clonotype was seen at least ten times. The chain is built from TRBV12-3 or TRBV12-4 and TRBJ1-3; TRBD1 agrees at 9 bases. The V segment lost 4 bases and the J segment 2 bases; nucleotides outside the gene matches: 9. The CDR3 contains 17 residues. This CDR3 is CASSSPGGDRAGNTIYF. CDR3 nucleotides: TGTGCCAGCAGTTCACCCGGCGGGGACAGGGCTGGAAACACCATATATTTT.

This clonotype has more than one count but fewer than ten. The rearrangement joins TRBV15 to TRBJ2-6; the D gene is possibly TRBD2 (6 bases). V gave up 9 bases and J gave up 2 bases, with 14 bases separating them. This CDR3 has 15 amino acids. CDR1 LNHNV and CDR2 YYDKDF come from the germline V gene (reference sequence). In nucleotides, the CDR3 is TGTGCCACAGGCCCCCGGGGGACTGGGGCCAACGTCCTGACTTTC. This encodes CATGPRGTGANVLTF.

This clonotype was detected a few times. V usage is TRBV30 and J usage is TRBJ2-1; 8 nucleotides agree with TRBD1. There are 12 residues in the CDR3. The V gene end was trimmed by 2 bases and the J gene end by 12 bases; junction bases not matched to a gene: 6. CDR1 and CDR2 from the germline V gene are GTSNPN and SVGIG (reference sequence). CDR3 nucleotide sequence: TGTGCCTGGAGTTCACAGACAGGGGTGCAGTTCTTC. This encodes CAWSSQTGVQFF.

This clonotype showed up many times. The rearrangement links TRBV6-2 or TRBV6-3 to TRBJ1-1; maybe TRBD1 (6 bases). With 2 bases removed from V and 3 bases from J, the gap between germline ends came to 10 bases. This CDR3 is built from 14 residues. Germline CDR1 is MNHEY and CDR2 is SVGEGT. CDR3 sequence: CASSYQRTDTEAFF. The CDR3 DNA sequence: TGTGCCAGCAGTTACCAGAGGACAGACACTGAAGCTTTCTTT.

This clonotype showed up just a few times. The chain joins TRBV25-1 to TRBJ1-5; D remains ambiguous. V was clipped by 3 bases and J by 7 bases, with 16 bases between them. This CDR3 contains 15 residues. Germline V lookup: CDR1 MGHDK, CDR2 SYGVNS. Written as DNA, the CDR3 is TGTGCCAGCAGTGACACAAGCTTAAAGGGACAGCCCCAGCATTTT. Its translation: CASSDTSLKGQPQHF.

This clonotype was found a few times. The CDR3, as DNA: TGCAGTGCTAGAGATCCGGGACAGGGGGCGACCGGTGAGCAGTTCTTC. Protein product: CSARDPGQGATGEQFF. The chain employs TRBV20-1 and TRBJ2-1, with 12 bases lining up with TRBD1. Germline CDR1 is DFQATT and CDR2 is SNEGSKA (reference sequence). Losses at the gene ends were 0 bases for V and 9 bases for J; bases not matched to a gene: 9. CDR3 size: 16 residues.

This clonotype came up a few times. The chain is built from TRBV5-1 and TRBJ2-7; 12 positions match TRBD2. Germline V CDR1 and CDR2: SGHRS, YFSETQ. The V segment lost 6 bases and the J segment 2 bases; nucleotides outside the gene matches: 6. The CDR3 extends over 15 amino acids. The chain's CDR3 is CASTTSGSLAYEQYF. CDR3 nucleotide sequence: TGCGCCAGCACGACTAGCGGGAGTCTCGCCTACGAGCAGTACTTC.

This chain's CDR3 is CASSPFESGNQPQHF. In nucleotides, the CDR3 is TGTGCCAGCAGTCCCTTTGAAAGCGGCAATCAGCCCCAGCATTTT. The chain combines TRBV27 with TRBJ1-5, with unresolved D. CDR3 length: 15 amino acids. Germline CDR1 MNHEY, CDR2 SMNVEV (reference sequence). V lost 5 bases, J lost 2 bases, and 13 bases lay in between.

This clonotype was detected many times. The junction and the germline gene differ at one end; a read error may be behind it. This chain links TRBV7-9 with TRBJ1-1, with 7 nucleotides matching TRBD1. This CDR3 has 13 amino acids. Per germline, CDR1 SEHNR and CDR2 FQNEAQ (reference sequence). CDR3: CASSLKGPTGFVF. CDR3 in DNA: TGTGCCAGCAGCTTAAAGGGGCCGACAGGGTTCGTCTTT.

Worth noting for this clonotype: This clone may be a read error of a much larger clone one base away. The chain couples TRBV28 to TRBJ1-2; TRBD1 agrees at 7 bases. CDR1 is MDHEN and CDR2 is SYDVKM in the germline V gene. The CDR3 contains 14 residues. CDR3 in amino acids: CANSPGQDTYGYTF. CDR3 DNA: TGTGCCAACAGTCCTGGACAGGACACCTATGGCTACACCTTC.

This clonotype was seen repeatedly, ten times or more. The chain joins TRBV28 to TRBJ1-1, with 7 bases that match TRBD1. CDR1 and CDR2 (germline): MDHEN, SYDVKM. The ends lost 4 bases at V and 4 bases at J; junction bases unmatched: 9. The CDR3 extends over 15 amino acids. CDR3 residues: CASSWGQPKSTEAFF. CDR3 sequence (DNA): TGTGCCAGCAGTTGGGGACAGCCCAAGAGCACTGAAGCTTTCTTT.

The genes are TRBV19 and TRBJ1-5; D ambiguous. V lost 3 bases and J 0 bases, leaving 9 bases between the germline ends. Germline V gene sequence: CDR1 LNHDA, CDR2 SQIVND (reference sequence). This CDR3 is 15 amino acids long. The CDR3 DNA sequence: TGTGCCAGTAGTATCGTACAAGATAGCAATCAGCCCCAGCATTTT. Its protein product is CASSIVQDSNQPQHF. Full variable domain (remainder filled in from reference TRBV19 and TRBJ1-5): DGGITQSPKYLFRKEGQNVTLSCEQNLNHDAMYWYRQDPGQGLRLIYYSQIVNDFQKGDIAEGYSVSREKKESFPLTVTSAQKNPTAFYLCASSIVQDSNQPQHFGDGTRLSIL.

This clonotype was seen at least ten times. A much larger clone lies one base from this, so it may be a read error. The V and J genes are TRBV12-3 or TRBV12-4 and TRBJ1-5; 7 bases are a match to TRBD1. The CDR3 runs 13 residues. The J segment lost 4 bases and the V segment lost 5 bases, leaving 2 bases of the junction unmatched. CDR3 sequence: CASSGQVNQPQHF. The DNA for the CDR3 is TGTGCCAGCAGTGGACAGGTTAATCAGCCCCAGCATTTT.

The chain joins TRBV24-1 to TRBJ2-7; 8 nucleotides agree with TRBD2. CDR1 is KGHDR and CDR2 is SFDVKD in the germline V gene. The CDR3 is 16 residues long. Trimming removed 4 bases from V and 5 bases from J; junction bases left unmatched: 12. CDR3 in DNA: TGTGCCACCAGTGACCCACGAGATAGCGGGATGAACGAGCAGTACTTC. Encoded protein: CATSDPRDSGMNEQYF.

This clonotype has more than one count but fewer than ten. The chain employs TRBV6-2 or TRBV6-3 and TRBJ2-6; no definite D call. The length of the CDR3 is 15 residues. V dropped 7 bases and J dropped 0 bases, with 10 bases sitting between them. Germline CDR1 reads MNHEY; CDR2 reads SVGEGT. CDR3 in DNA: TGTGCCAGCAACACAGTCTCCTCTGGGGCCAACGTCCTGACTTTC. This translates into CASNTVSSGANVLTF.

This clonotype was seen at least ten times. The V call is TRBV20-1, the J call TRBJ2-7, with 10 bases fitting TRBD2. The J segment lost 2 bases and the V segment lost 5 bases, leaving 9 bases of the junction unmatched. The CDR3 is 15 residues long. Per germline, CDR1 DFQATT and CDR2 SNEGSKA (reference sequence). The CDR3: CSAEGLAKKAYEQYF. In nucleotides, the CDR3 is TGCAGTGCTGAGGGACTAGCGAAAAAGGCCTACGAGCAGTACTTC.